The clone carrying this T cell receptor beta chain has a handful of counts. The antigen is unknown. The record originates from a study of T-cell memory formation after mild COVID-19. CDR1 is SGHRS and CDR2 is YFSETQ in the germline V gene. There are 14 residues in the CDR3. The V end was cut by 5 bases, the J end by 1 base, with 10 bases between. TCRdb independently ran MiXCR on the 5' RACE reads; one entry per CDR3 protein. The sample has about 400,000 distinct CDR3 sequences, about 25% seen once. Points from the study as a whole: CD4+ contracting clones were found mainly in CM and EM, and CD8+ ones in EMRA. Pre-infection memory harbored some responding clones, suggesting cross-reactive memory joined.

This chain uses TRBV5-1 with TRBJ2-1; D gene uncertain. The receptor's source is an adult woman who had mild COVID-19 (a few samples of this study predate the infection). Cell type and time point are not known. Input material: PBMCs or a T cell subset sorted from them (not recorded which). This chain's CDR3 is CASRNDGSYNEQFF. The CDR3 region has the DNA TGCGCCAGCAGAAACGATGGGTCCTACAATGAGCAGTTCTTC.